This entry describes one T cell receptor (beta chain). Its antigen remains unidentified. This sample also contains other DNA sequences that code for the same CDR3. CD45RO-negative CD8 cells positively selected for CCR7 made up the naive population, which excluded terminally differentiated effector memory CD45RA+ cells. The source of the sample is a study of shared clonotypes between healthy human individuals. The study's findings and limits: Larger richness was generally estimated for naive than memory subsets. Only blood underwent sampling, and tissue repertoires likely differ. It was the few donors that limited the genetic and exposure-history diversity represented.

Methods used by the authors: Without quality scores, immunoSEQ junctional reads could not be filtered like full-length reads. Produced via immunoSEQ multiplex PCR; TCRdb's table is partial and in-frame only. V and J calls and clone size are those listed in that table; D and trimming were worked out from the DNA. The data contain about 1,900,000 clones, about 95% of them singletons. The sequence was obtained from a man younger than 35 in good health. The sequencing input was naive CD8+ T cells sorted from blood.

The CDR3 loop reads CASSLASGSSYEQYF. CDR3 coding DNA: TGTGCCAGCAGCTTAGCTTCCGGTAGCTCCTACGAGCAGTACTTC. The rearrangement uses TRBV7-9 and TRBJ2-7; D gene unclear. From germline, CDR1 is SEHNR and CDR2 FQNEAQ (reference sequence). V dropped 0 bases and J dropped 0 bases, with 9 bases sitting between them. The CDR3 covers 15 residues. Filled out from reference TRBV7-9 and TRBJ2-7, the complete variable domain reads DTGVSQNPRHKITKRGQNVTFRCDPISEHNRLYWYRQTLGQGPEFLTYFQNEAQLEKSRLLSDRFSAERPKGSFSTLEIQRTEQGDSAMYLCASSLASGSSYEQYFGPGTRLTVT.